This TCR beta chain was sequenced during a study of T cell repertoires in cytomegalovirus infection. Details on this clonotype: What it recognizes is unknown.

CDR3 length equals 15 residues. From germline, CDR1 is SEHNR and CDR2 FQNEAQ (reference sequence). Trimming took 2 bases from V and 2 from J, leaving 12 bases between them. Using its own MiXCR run on the reads, TCRdb lists one record per CDR3 protein. The sample yields 600,000 to 700,000 distinct CDR3 sequences, roughly 33% seen once. The chain uses TRBV7-9 and TRBJ1-2; a possible D gene is TRBD1 (6 bases). The TCR originated in a human donor in good health (CMV status not recorded). Some clones in this sample may be carry-over from other donors' samples. Sequenced material: cultured PBMCs, taken from culture after CMV antigen stimulation. The CDR3 reads CASSLLPGQNYGYTF. For the CDR3, the DNA is TGTGCCAGCAGCTTATTACCTGGACAGAACTATGGCTACACCTTC.